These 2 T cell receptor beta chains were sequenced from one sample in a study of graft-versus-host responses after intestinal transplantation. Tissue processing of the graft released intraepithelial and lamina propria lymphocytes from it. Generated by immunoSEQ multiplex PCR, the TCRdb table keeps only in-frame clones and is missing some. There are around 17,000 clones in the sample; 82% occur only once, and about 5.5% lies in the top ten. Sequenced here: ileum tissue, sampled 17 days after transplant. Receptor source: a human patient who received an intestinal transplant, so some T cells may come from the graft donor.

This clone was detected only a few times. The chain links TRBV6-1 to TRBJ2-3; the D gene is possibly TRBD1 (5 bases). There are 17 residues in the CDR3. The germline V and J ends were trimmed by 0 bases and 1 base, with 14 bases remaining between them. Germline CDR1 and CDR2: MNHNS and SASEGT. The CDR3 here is CASSEAGRGWRTDTQYF. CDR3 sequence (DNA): TGTGCCAGCAGTGAAGCAGGTAGGGGCTGGCGCACAGATACGCAGTATTTT.

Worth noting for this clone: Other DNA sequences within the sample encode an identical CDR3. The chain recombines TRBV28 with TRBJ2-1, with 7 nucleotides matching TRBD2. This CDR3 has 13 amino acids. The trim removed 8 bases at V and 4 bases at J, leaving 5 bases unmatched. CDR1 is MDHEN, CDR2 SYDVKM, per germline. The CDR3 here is CASGLADYNEQFF. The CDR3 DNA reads TGTGCCAGCGGGCTAGCGGATTACAATGAGCAGTTCTTC.